This T cell receptor beta chain was obtained from a study of blood T cell repertoires in COVID-19. The CDR3 is made up of 15 amino acids. V lost 4 bases to trimming and J lost 4 bases; unmatched junction nucleotides: 11. Germline CDR1 and CDR2: SGHTS and YDEGEE. Libraries were prepared by immunoSEQ multiplex PCR; TCRdb keeps only in-frame clonotypes and omits some of them. The sample consists of 200,000 or so clones, 70% to 90% of them appearing once. V gene TRBV5-8 combines with J gene TRBJ2-7; 7 bases agree with TRBD2. The receptor comes from a woman between 18 and 29 years old who had recovered from COVID-19. The sequenced sample was PBMCs or T cells enriched from blood (not recorded which). The DNA of the CDR3 is TGTGCCAGCAGCCGAATTGGACCCGGGGGGTACGAGCAGTACTTC. It encodes CASSRIGPGGYEQYF.